These 23 T cell receptor beta chains were all obtained from the same sample, sequenced in a study of T cell changes during pregnancy in multiple sclerosis. TCRdb's table, derived via immunoSEQ multiplex PCR, lists solely in-frame clones and lacks some. The table records about 73,000 clones, 85% to 90% of them present only once. This specimen consisted of peripheral blood, obtained after pregnancy. The receptor source for this set is a female donor in good health, enrolled as a control in a pregnancy study.

The chain is built from TRBV6-6 and TRBJ1-6; 9 bases are shared with TRBD1. The CDR3 consists of 15 residues. The J segment lost 8 bases and the V segment lost 2 bases, leaving 4 bases of the junction unmatched. Germline assignment: CDR1 MNHNY and CDR2 SVGAGI (reference sequence). The CDR3 DNA reads TGTGCCAGCAGTTACGGACAGGGGCATCATTCACCCCTCCACTTT. Translated: CASSYGQGHHSPLHF.

The chain recombines TRBV10-3 with TRBJ2-1; the match to TRBD2 covers 9 bases. CDR3 length equals 17 residues. Germline loops: CDR1 ENHRY, CDR2 SYGVKD. The J segment lost 5 bases and the V segment lost 0 bases, leaving 8 bases of the junction unmatched. CDR3 sequence reads: CAISESRASGDHNEQFF. The CDR3 DNA reads TGTGCCATCAGTGAGTCGAGGGCTAGCGGGGACCACAATGAGCAGTTCTTC.

J is TRBJ2-2 and V is TRBV1; TRBD2 was called by the table and not checked on the DNA. TRBV1 is a known pseudogene. The CDR3 is 18 amino acids. In nucleotides, the CDR3 is TGCACCAGCAGAGAGACAAGGGGACTAGCGGGGAGCACCGGGGAGCTGTTTTTT. This translates into CTSRETRGLAGSTGELFF.

The CDR3 DNA follows: TGCGCCAGCAGCCAAGATCGGGGGGAAAAACTGTTTTTT. Amino acids: CASSQDRGEKLFF. The chain employs TRBV4-3 and TRBJ1-4; TRBD1 might be the D (5 bases). Germline loops: CDR1 LGHNA, CDR2 YSLEER. This CDR3 is built from 13 residues. Trimming cost V 0 bases and J 8 bases, with 7 bases left between them.

The chain joins TRBV12-2 to TRBJ2-7; the table's D call of TRBD2 was not tested on the DNA. TRBV12-2 is tagged as a pseudogene. The CDR3 runs 13 residues. CDR3 DNA sequence: TGTGCAAGTCGCTCGGTCATCGGGTTCGATCAGTACTTC. Translating it yields CASRSVIGFDQYF.

The chain couples TRBV28 to TRBJ1-2, with 10 bases that match TRBD1. Per germline, CDR1 MDHEN and CDR2 SYDVKM. V was clipped by 5 bases and J by 3 bases; unmatched bases: 3. CDR3 length: 14 residues. CDR3: CASSMTGGDYGYTF. The CDR3 DNA reads as TGTGCCAGCAGTATGACAGGGGGCGACTATGGCTACACCTTC.

The genes are TRBV5-1 and TRBJ2-2, with TRBD2 as a possible D gene (6 bases). CDR1 and CDR2 from the germline V gene are SGHRS and YFSETQ. The V gene lost 4 bases and the J gene lost 5 bases, with 12 bases spanning the gap. The CDR3 has 14 residues. The CDR3 region is CASSRPGRTGELFF. The CDR3 region has the DNA TGCGCCAGCAGCCGCCCAGGGAGGACCGGGGAGCTGTTTTTT.

This clone was seen just once. The CDR3 here is CASSEGRGYYGYTF. The CDR3 coding sequence is TGTGCCAGCAGTGAAGGCAGGGGGTACTATGGCTACACCTTC. The rearrangement uses TRBV2 and TRBJ1-2, with TRBD1 matching over 7 bases. V lost 1 base to trimming and J lost 3 bases; unmatched junction nucleotides: 2. The CDR3 consists of 14 residues. The V gene's germline CDR1 is SNHLY and CDR2 FYNNEI.

This chain joins TRBV5-1 and TRBJ2-2; D perhaps matches TRBD2 (5 bases). Germline V gene sequence: CDR1 SGHRS, CDR2 YFSETQ. The V end lost 0 bases, the J end lost 4 bases, and 10 bases lay between the germline ends. The CDR3 runs to 15 residues. CDR3 bases: TGCGCCAGCAGCTTGGTTAGTCGGGGCACCGGGGAGCTGTTTTTT. Translation gives CASSLVSRGTGELFF.

In this sample, this clone turned up once. The rearrangement joins TRBV29-1 to TRBJ2-7; TRBD1 aligns across 8 bases. Germline CDR1 is SQVTM and CDR2 is ANQGSEA. The trim removed 4 bases at V and 3 bases at J, leaving 5 bases unmatched. This CDR3 region has 13 residues. The CDR3 protein is CSVVPDRDYEQYF. CDR3 in DNA: TGCAGCGTTGTGCCGGACAGGGACTACGAGCAGTACTTC.

The rearrangement links TRBV6-4 to TRBJ2-1; TRBD2 matches at 7 bases. Germline V gene lookup returns CDR1 MRHNA and CDR2 SNTAGT. Trimming at V came to 3 bases and at J to 1 base, leaving 3 bases not matched to a gene. CDR3 size: 15 residues. DNA of the CDR3: TGTGCCAGCAGTGAAACGGGAGGTTCCTACAATGAGCAGTTCTTC. It translates to CASSETGGSYNEQFF.

The chain uses TRBV15 and TRBJ1-1; perhaps TRBD1 as D (6 bases). The CDR3 runs to 16 residues. Germline loops: CDR1 LNHNV, CDR2 YYDKDF (reference sequence). V shed 1 base and J shed 2 bases, with 14 bases lying between them. The CDR3 nucleotides read TGTGCCACCAGCAGAGCGAGGACAGCGTACAACACTGAAGCTTTCTTT. This translates into CATSRARTAYNTEAFF.

The rearrangement joins TRBV5-6 to TRBJ2-2; 7 bases align to TRBD1. Germline lookup yields CDR1 SGHDT and CDR2 YYEEEE. Trimming cost V 0 bases and J 5 bases; bases outside gene matches: 4. This CDR3 region has 15 residues. This chain's CDR3 is CASSLGAGGTGELFF. The CDR3 coding sequence is TGTGCCAGCAGCTTGGGCGCAGGGGGAACCGGGGAGCTGTTTTTT.

The rearrangement links TRBV30 to TRBJ2-7, with D maybe TRBD1 (5 bases). V shed 7 bases and J shed 3 bases, with 10 bases lying between them. Germline V CDR1 and CDR2: GTSNPN, SVGIG (reference sequence). This CDR3 spans 11 amino acids. CDR3 region: CAFSRGYEQYF. The CDR3 region has the DNA TGTGCCTTCTCTAGGGGCTACGAGCAGTACTTC.

The chain is built from TRBV5-4 and TRBJ2-2, with D perhaps TRBD2 (5 bases). V was cut by 10 bases and J by 2 bases, with 12 bases left in between. Germline CDR1 SGHNT, CDR2 YYREEE (reference sequence). This CDR3 region has 13 residues. This CDR3 is CAGRTGNTGELFF. DNA for the CDR3: TGTGCCGGCCGGACGGGAAACACCGGGGAGCTGTTTTTT.

The CDR3 DNA reads TGCAGTGCTAGAGCGGTTGAAGCTTTCTTT. Amino acids: CSARAVEAFF. V is TRBV20-1 and J is TRBJ1-1; no clear D gene. The CDR3 sequence is 10 residues long. Trimming took off 1 base at V and 7 bases at J, with 4 bases between the two ends. The V gene's germline CDR1 is DFQATT and CDR2 SNEGSKA (reference sequence).

The rearrangement joins TRBV27 to TRBJ2-1; D is perhaps TRBD1 (5 bases). Germline assignment: CDR1 MNHEY and CDR2 SMNVEV (reference sequence). Between the trimmed V and J ends, which lost 3 bases and 4 bases, there was a span of 13 bases. This CDR3 contains 15 residues. The DNA of the CDR3 is TGTGCCAGCAGTTTGGTCACAGGCTCGTACAATGAGCAGTTCTTC. This gives the protein CASSLVTGSYNEQFF.

The chain joins TRBV4-3 to TRBJ2-3; 8 bases match TRBD1. The J segment lost 2 bases and the V segment lost 4 bases, leaving 5 bases of the junction unmatched. Germline lookup yields CDR1 LGHNA and CDR2 YSLEER. This CDR3 has 15 amino acids. CDR3 DNA: TGCGCCAGCAGCCTGGGACAGGCCGACACAGATACGCAGTATTTT. Residues: CASSLGQADTDTQYF.

The chain recombines TRBV7-9 with TRBJ2-5, with a weak D call TRBD2 (5 bases). V was shortened by 0 bases and J by 1 base, with 12 bases between the two germline ends. Germline loops: CDR1 SEHNR, CDR2 FQNEAQ (reference sequence). The CDR3 covers 16 residues. The CDR3 region has the DNA TGTGCCAGCAGCTTAGCGAGGGCTAGAACCCAAGAGACCCAGTACTTC. Its translation: CASSLARARTQETQYF.

V and J are TRBV6-5 and TRBJ2-5; D perhaps matches TRBD2 (5 bases). Germline V lookup: CDR1 MNHEY, CDR2 SVGAGI. Trimming pared 5 bases from V and 5 bases from J, leaving 12 bases between. This CDR3 region has 13 residues. For the CDR3, the DNA is TGTGCCAGCAGTCGGCTCGGGGTGGAGACCCAGTACTTC. This sequence encodes CASSRLGVETQYF.

The chain links TRBV6-5 to TRBJ2-2, with D possibly TRBD2 on 6 matching bases. This CDR3 is 15 amino acids long. Trimming took off 8 bases at V and 4 bases at J, with 17 bases between the two ends. Germline CDR1 MNHEY, CDR2 SVGAGI. CDR3 in amino acids: CASGSRGSGTGELFF. CDR3 nucleotides: TGTGCCAGCGGAAGCCGGGGGTCGGGCACCGGGGAGCTGTTTTTT.

The chain joins TRBV28 to TRBJ1-2, with TRBD1 matching 10 bases. Germline values: CDR1 MDHEN, CDR2 SYDVKM. The J segment lost 3 bases and the V segment lost 4 bases, leaving 8 bases of the junction unmatched. CDR3 length: 16 residues. CDR3 in DNA: TGTGCCAGCAGTTCGACGACCGGGACAGGGGACTATGGCTACACCTTC. Translated: CASSSTTGTGDYGYTF.

The chain links TRBV5-1 to TRBJ1-1, with 8 bases lining up with TRBD1. Trimming at V came to 2 bases and at J to 1 base, leaving 7 bases not matched to a gene. Germline CDR1 and CDR2: SGHRS and YFSETQ. The CDR3 covers 16 residues. CDR3 DNA: TGCGCCAGCAGCTTAGGGACAGGTCTGTGGAACACTGAAGCTTTCTTT. It encodes CASSLGTGLWNTEAFF.